This T cell receptor (beta chain) was observed in a study of regulatory T cells in long-lasting Graves disease. Time point here: persistent/refractory GD, antithyroid drugs over 5 years with positive TRAb. Construction of the TCR library relied on RNA isolated from PBMCs. With iRepertoire HTBI primers and Arm-PCR of CDR3 regions, TCR beta libraries were built. Via MiXCR, TCRdb re-called the multiplex PCR reads, giving one row per CDR3 protein. Of over 650,000 distinct CDR3 sequences detected, about 30% appear once; the ten largest clones hold roughly 41%. The specimen was peripheral blood mononuclear cells (PBMCs), collected when the disease was refractory, from a patient treated with antithyroid drugs. This clonotype was sampled from a female donor with Graves disease.

CDR3 in amino acids: CASSSGQGDVKLFF. The CDR3 nucleotides read TGCGCCAGCAGCTCGGGACAGGGGGACGTTAAACTGTTTTTT. V and J are TRBV5-1 and TRBJ1-4, with TRBD1 matching over 11 bases. The J segment lost 11 bases and the V segment lost 3 bases, leaving 6 bases of the junction unmatched. Germline V lookup: CDR1 SGHRS, CDR2 YFSETQ. The CDR3 is 14 amino acids.